Listed below are T cell receptor beta chains from one sample, sequenced in a study of cytomegalovirus exposure and HLA in healthy donors. Some clones are missing from TCRdb's copy, which holds only in-frame ones; the method was immunoSEQ multiplex PCR. The profile covers about 230,000 clones, with approximately 90% appearing a single time and approximately 1% taken by the ten largest. The specimen sequenced was PBMCs. All receptors derive from a woman aged 18-30 years in good health and CMV-seronegative. The CDR3 runs from the conserved cysteine through the conserved F or W. Fields, in order: V gene, J gene, CDR3 length, D gene, clone size, CDR3 protein, CDR3 DNA. The D gene is left open where the match is weak. Size tells how often a clone was seen (once, few, many) or the class of an expanded clone, and some rows leave it out.

v_gene: TRBV7-9
j_gene: TRBJ1-2
len: 13
d_gene: TRBD1
abundance: .
CDR3aa: CASKGQGPYGYTF
CDR3nt: TGTGCCAGTAAGGGACAGGGGCCCTATGGCTACACCTTC

v_gene: TRBV6-4
j_gene: TRBJ1-2
len: 13
d_gene: .
abundance: .
CDR3aa: CASKGQGDYGYTF
CDR3nt: TGTGCCAGCAAAGGGCAGGGTGACTATGGCTACACCTTC

v_gene: TRBV5-1
j_gene: TRBJ1-3
len: 15
d_gene: TRBD1
abundance: .
CDR3aa: CASSLADRKANTIYF
CDR3nt: TGCGCCAGCAGCTTGGCGGACAGGAAGGCAAACACCATATATTTT

v_gene: TRBV5-1
j_gene: TRBJ2-7
len: 15
d_gene: TRBD2
abundance: .
CDR3aa: CASSLGASGNYEQYF
CDR3nt: TGCGCCAGCAGCTTGGGGGCTAGCGGCAACTACGAGCAGTACTTC

v_gene: TRBV25-1
j_gene: TRBJ2-7
len: 13
d_gene: .
abundance: few
CDR3aa: CASSGYQVYEQYF
CDR3nt: TGTGCCAGCAGTGGATATCAGGTCTACGAGCAGTACTTC

v_gene: TRBV29-1
j_gene: TRBJ1-1
len: 14
d_gene: .
abundance: .
CDR3aa: CSVEVPGEITEAFF
CDR3nt: TGCAGCGTTGAAGTTCCAGGGGAGATCACTGAAGCTTTCTTT

v_gene: TRBV25-1
j_gene: TRBJ2-3
len: 15
d_gene: .
abundance: .
CDR3aa: CASSEFLGRGDTQYF
CDR3nt: TGTGCCAGCAGTGAATTTTTGGGGCGGGGAGATACGCAGTATTTT

v_gene: TRBV6-5
j_gene: TRBJ2-3
len: 15
d_gene: .
abundance: .
CDR3aa: CASSSGHSSTDTQYF
CDR3nt: TGTGCCAGCAGTTCGGGACACTCTAGCACAGATACGCAGTATTTT

v_gene: TRBV4-1
j_gene: TRBJ2-1
len: 16
d_gene: TRBD1
abundance: .
CDR3aa: CASSQDRDSSYNEQFF
CDR3nt: TGCGCCAGCAGCCAAGATCGGGACAGTAGCTACAATGAGCAGTTCTTC

v_gene: TRBV2
j_gene: TRBJ2-7
len: 13
d_gene: .
abundance: .
CDR3aa: CASSPIGGYEQYF
CDR3nt: TGTGCCAGCAGCCCGATCGGGGGCTACGAGCAGTACTTC

v_gene: TRBV4-3
j_gene: TRBJ2-1
len: 16
d_gene: TRBD1
abundance: .
CDR3aa: CASSQITGTGYNEQFF
CDR3nt: TGCGCCAGCAGCCAAATAACCGGGACAGGGTACAATGAGCAGTTCTTC

v_gene: TRBV11-2
j_gene: TRBJ2-7
len: 15
d_gene: TRBD2
abundance: .
CDR3aa: CASSDSGRAFYEQYF
CDR3nt: TGTGCCAGCAGTGATAGCGGGAGGGCCTTTTACGAGCAGTACTTC

v_gene: TRBV20-1
j_gene: TRBJ1-5
len: 11
d_gene: .
abundance: .
CDR3aa: CSARSNQPQHF
CDR3nt: TGCAGTGCGCGGAGCAATCAGCCCCAGCATTTT

v_gene: TRBV18
j_gene: TRBJ1-1
len: 16
d_gene: TRBD1
abundance: .
CDR3aa: CASSPSRGTANTEAFF
CDR3nt: TGTGCCAGCTCACCCAGCAGGGGGACAGCGAACACTGAAGCTTTCTTT

v_gene: TRBV18
j_gene: TRBJ2-7
len: 11
d_gene: .
abundance: .
CDR3aa: CASSLGYEQYF
CDR3nt: TGTGCCAGCTCACTGGGCTATGAGCAGTACTTC

v_gene: TRBV2
j_gene: TRBJ2-7
len: 11
d_gene: .
abundance: few
CDR3aa: CASRGHYEQYF
CDR3nt: TGTGCCAGCAGGGGACACTACGAGCAGTACTTC

v_gene: TRBV7-3
j_gene: TRBJ2-5
len: 13
d_gene: .
abundance: .
CDR3aa: CASSLYALETQYF
CDR3nt: TGTGCCAGCAGCTTATATGCGCTAGAGACCCAGTACTTC

v_gene: TRBV7-3
j_gene: TRBJ2-1
len: 16
d_gene: TRBD2
abundance: .
CDR3aa: CASSSYSGLTEGEQFF
CDR3nt: TGTGCCAGCAGCTCCTACTCGGGACTAACCGAAGGAGAGCAGTTCTTC

v_gene: TRBV5-1
j_gene: TRBJ2-7
len: 16
d_gene: TRBD1
abundance: once
CDR3aa: CASTEVPRDREYEQYF
CDR3nt: TGCGCCAGCACCGAAGTCCCCCGGGACAGGGAATACGAGCAGTACTTC

v_gene: TRBV12-5
j_gene: TRBJ1-2
len: 16
d_gene: .
abundance: .
CDR3aa: CASGLERGDLNYGYTF
CDR3nt: TGTGCTAGTGGTCTCGAACGGGGGGACCTTAACTATGGCTACACCTTC

v_gene: TRBV7-9
j_gene: TRBJ2-7
len: 15
d_gene: TRBD2
abundance: .
CDR3aa: CASSPWTSGDYEQYF
CDR3nt: TGTGCCAGCAGCCCTTGGACTAGCGGGGATTACGAGCAGTACTTC

v_gene: TRBV5-4
j_gene: TRBJ1-2
len: 12
d_gene: .
abundance: once
CDR3aa: CASSETTGGYTF
CDR3nt: TGTGCCAGCAGCGAAACTACAGGTGGCTACACCTTC

v_gene: TRBV6-6
j_gene: TRBJ1-5
len: 16
d_gene: TRBD1
abundance: few
CDR3aa: CASSSTDRGGNQPQHF
CDR3nt: TGTGCCAGCAGTTCGACCGACAGGGGTGGCAATCAGCCCCAGCATTTT

v_gene: TRBV27
j_gene: TRBJ1-2
len: 13
d_gene: TRBD1
abundance: once
CDR3aa: CASSLTGGDGYTF
CDR3nt: TGTGCCAGCAGTTTGACAGGGGGCGATGGCTACACCTTC

v_gene: TRBV5-1
j_gene: TRBJ2-3
len: 21
d_gene: TRBD2
abundance: .
CDR3aa: CASSFDTSGSGGPTSTDTQYF
CDR3nt: TGCGCCAGCAGCTTTGACACTAGCGGGAGTGGTGGCCCGACTAGCACAGATACGCAGTATTTT

v_gene: TRBV18
j_gene: TRBJ2-5
len: 15
d_gene: .
abundance: .
CDR3aa: CASSPWQGQGETQYF
CDR3nt: TGTGCCAGCTCACCATGGCAGGGCCAAGGGGAGACCCAGTACTTC

v_gene: TRBV10-3
j_gene: TRBJ2-6
len: 16
d_gene: .
abundance: .
CDR3aa: CAISPSTGTGANVLTF
CDR3nt: TGTGCCATCAGCCCATCAACAGGGACTGGGGCCAACGTCCTGACTTTC

v_gene: TRBV19
j_gene: TRBJ2-2
len: 14
d_gene: TRBD1
abundance: once
CDR3aa: CASSTTGGQRELFF
CDR3nt: TGTGCCAGTAGTACTACAGGGGGACAGCGGGAGCTGTTTTTT

v_gene: TRBV9
j_gene: TRBJ2-1
len: 19
d_gene: TRBD2
abundance: .
CDR3aa: CASSPAGSRGTLSTNEQFF
CDR3nt: TGTGCCAGCAGCCCAGCGGGGTCTCGGGGGACCCTTTCGACCAATGAGCAGTTCTTC

v_gene: TRBV6-5
j_gene: TRBJ1-1
len: 13
d_gene: .
abundance: .
CDR3aa: CASSYETFTEAFF
CDR3nt: TGTGCCAGCAGTTACGAGACTTTTACTGAAGCTTTCTTT

v_gene: TRBV4-2
j_gene: TRBJ2-7
len: 16
d_gene: TRBD1
abundance: .
CDR3aa: CASSQEGGRGSYEQYF
CDR3nt: TGTGCCAGCAGCCAAGAAGGGGGCAGGGGCTCCTACGAGCAGTACTTC

v_gene: TRBV7-3
j_gene: TRBJ1-1
len: 15
d_gene: .
abundance: .
CDR3aa: CASSLIGGSGVEAFF
CDR3nt: TGTGCCAGCAGCTTAATAGGGGGATCAGGGGTTGAAGCTTTCTTT

v_gene: TRBV7-9
j_gene: TRBJ2-7
len: 13
d_gene: .
abundance: .
CDR3aa: CASRPPRGVEQYF
CDR3nt: TGTGCCAGCAGACCGCCCAGGGGCGTCGAGCAGTACTTC

v_gene: TRBV18
j_gene: TRBJ2-1
len: 17
d_gene: .
abundance: .
CDR3aa: CASSPPSDTSNYNEQFF
CDR3nt: TGTGCCAGCTCACCACCTTCGGACACAAGTAACTACAATGAGCAGTTCTTC

v_gene: TRBV19
j_gene: TRBJ2-7
len: 14
d_gene: .
abundance: .
CDR3aa: CASSRLAGTYEQYF
CDR3nt: TGTGCCAGTAGCCGTTTGGCAGGGACCTACGAGCAGTACTTC

v_gene: TRBV6-1
j_gene: TRBJ1-2
len: 15
d_gene: .
abundance: .
CDR3aa: CASSEVAGLVYGYTF
CDR3nt: TGTGCCAGCAGTGAAGTGGCGGGGTTGGTCTATGGCTACACCTTC

v_gene: TRBV19
j_gene: TRBJ2-7
len: 14
d_gene: .
abundance: .
CDR3aa: CASRIDRESGEQYF
CDR3nt: TGTGCCAGTAGAATTGACCGGGAGAGCGGCGAGCAGTACTTC

v_gene: TRBV6-7
j_gene: TRBJ1-6
len: 15
d_gene: TRBD1
abundance: .
CDR3aa: CASSPDRVYNSPLHF
CDR3nt: TGTGCCAGCAGCCCGGACAGGGTCTATAATTCACCCCTCCACTTT

v_gene: TRBV9
j_gene: TRBJ1-2
len: 14
d_gene: TRBD1
abundance: few
CDR3aa: CASSVEDRVYGYTF
CDR3nt: TGTGCCAGCAGCGTAGAAGACAGGGTCTATGGCTACACCTTC

v_gene: TRBV6-6
j_gene: TRBJ2-7
len: 14
d_gene: TRBD1
abundance: .
CDR3aa: CASSLTGGRYEQYF
CDR3nt: TGTGCCAGCAGCCTCACAGGGGGAAGATACGAGCAGTACTTC

v_gene: TRBV5-4
j_gene: TRBJ2-5
len: 17
d_gene: .
abundance: .
CDR3aa: CASSLDLWQGARETQYF
CDR3nt: TGTGCCAGCAGCTTGGATTTGTGGCAGGGTGCGCGAGAGACCCAGTACTTC

v_gene: TRBV4-2
j_gene: TRBJ2-7
len: 13
d_gene: TRBD2
abundance: .
CDR3aa: CASAGTSGYEQYF
CDR3nt: TGTGCCAGCGCCGGGACTAGCGGCTACGAGCAGTACTTC

v_gene: TRBV5-8
j_gene: TRBJ2-7
len: 16
d_gene: TRBD1
abundance: .
CDR3aa: CASSLALGQGYYEQYF
CDR3nt: TGTGCCAGCAGCTTGGCTCTGGGACAGGGCTACTACGAGCAGTACTTC

v_gene: TRBV27
j_gene: TRBJ1-3
len: 15
d_gene: .
abundance: .
CDR3aa: CASSLSGSYGNTIYF
CDR3nt: TGTGCCAGCAGTTTATCGGGGAGCTATGGAAACACCATATATTTT

v_gene: TRBV4-3
j_gene: TRBJ1-2
len: 15
d_gene: TRBD1
abundance: .
CDR3aa: CASSDRGQFSDGYTF
CDR3nt: TGCGCCAGCAGTGATAGGGGACAGTTCTCCGATGGCTACACCTTC

v_gene: TRBV18
j_gene: TRBJ2-1
len: 13
d_gene: .
abundance: .
CDR3aa: CASSPTGTNEQFF
CDR3nt: TGTGCCAGCTCACCAACGGGGACAAATGAGCAGTTCTTC

v_gene: TRBV27
j_gene: TRBJ2-1
len: 11
d_gene: TRBD1
abundance: few
CDR3aa: CASGQGQEQFF
CDR3nt: TGTGCCAGTGGACAGGGGCAAGAGCAGTTCTTC

v_gene: TRBV30
j_gene: TRBJ1-2
len: 13
d_gene: .
abundance: .
CDR3aa: CAWARQENYGYTF
CDR3nt: TGTGCCTGGGCCAGACAGGAGAACTATGGCTACACCTTC

v_gene: TRBV7-2
j_gene: TRBJ2-1
len: 16
d_gene: .
abundance: .
CDR3aa: CASSLVIKLNDNEQFF
CDR3nt: TGTGCCAGCAGCTTAGTGATCAAGCTGAATGACAATGAGCAGTTCTTC

v_gene: TRBV5-4
j_gene: TRBJ2-2
len: 12
d_gene: .
abundance: .
CDR3aa: CASSLQGGELFF
CDR3nt: TGTGCCAGCAGCTTGCAGGGTGGGGAGCTGTTTTTT

v_gene: TRBV5-6
j_gene: TRBJ2-1
len: 15
d_gene: TRBD2
abundance: .
CDR3aa: CASSLLLAGVHEQFF
CDR3nt: TGTGCCAGCAGCTTGCTGCTAGCGGGAGTTCATGAGCAGTTCTTC

v_gene: TRBV5-1
j_gene: TRBJ2-5
len: 13
d_gene: .
abundance: few
CDR3aa: CASSSGSGETQYF
CDR3nt: TGCGCCAGCAGCTCCGGGTCTGGGGAGACCCAGTACTTC

v_gene: TRBV4-1
j_gene: TRBJ2-4
len: 16
d_gene: .
abundance: once
CDR3aa: CASSQDSYILKNIQYF
CDR3nt: TGCGCCAGCAGCCAAGATTCGTACATCCTCAAAAACATTCAGTACTTC

v_gene: TRBV5-5
j_gene: TRBJ1-6
len: 14
d_gene: .
abundance: once
CDR3aa: CASSWDYGVSPLHF
CDR3nt: TGTGCCAGCAGCTGGGATTACGGGGTTTCACCCCTCCACTTT

v_gene: TRBV29-1
j_gene: TRBJ2-7
len: 11
d_gene: .
abundance: .
CDR3aa: CSVARGGEQYF
CDR3nt: TGCAGCGTGGCTAGGGGGGGCGAGCAGTACTTC

v_gene: TRBV6-5
j_gene: TRBJ2-3
len: 16
d_gene: TRBD2
abundance: .
CDR3aa: CASSYSRRGARDTQYF
CDR3nt: TGTGCCAGCAGTTACTCGAGGCGGGGGGCCAGGGATACGCAGTATTTT

v_gene: TRBV7-3
j_gene: TRBJ1-2
len: 15
d_gene: .
abundance: .
CDR3aa: CASSLNAGSLSGYTF
CDR3nt: TGTGCCAGCAGCTTAAACGCGGGATCTCTCTCGGGCTACACCTTC

v_gene: TRBV9
j_gene: TRBJ2-5
len: 13
d_gene: TRBD1
abundance: .
CDR3aa: CASSSGQKETQYF
CDR3nt: TGTGCCAGCAGCTCGGGACAGAAAGAGACCCAGTACTTC

v_gene: TRBV11-2
j_gene: TRBJ1-5
len: 13
d_gene: .
abundance: .
CDR3aa: CASSLVGNQPQHF
CDR3nt: TGTGCCAGCAGCTTAGTCGGGAATCAGCCCCAGCATTTT